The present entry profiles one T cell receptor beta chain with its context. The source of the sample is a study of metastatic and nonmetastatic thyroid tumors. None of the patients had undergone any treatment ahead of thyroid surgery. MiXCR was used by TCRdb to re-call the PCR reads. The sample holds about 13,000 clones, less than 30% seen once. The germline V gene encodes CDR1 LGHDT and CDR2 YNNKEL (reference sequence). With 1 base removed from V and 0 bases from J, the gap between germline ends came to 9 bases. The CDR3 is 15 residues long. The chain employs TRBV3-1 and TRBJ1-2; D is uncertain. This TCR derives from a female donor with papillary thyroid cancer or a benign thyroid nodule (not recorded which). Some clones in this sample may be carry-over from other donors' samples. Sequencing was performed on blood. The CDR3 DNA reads TGTGCCAGCAGCCAAGGAGAAGTTCCTAACTATGGCTACACCTTC. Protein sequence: CASSQGEVPNYGYTF.